Shown below are 12 T cell receptor beta chains from a single sample sequenced in a study of blood T cell repertoires in COVID-19. Using immunoSEQ multiplex PCR, the repertoire was profiled, and TCRdb retains in-frame clones only, with some absent. The table has some 220,000 clones, roughly 85% seen once. Sequencing used peripheral blood. The receptors here all came from a woman in her seventies with COVID-19, enrolled during active disease.

This chain links TRBV19 with TRBJ1-2, with 7 bases fitting TRBD1. Trimming at V came to 3 bases and at J to 4 bases, leaving 14 bases not matched to a gene. The CDR3 is 17 residues long. Germline CDR1 reads LNHDA; CDR2 reads SQIVND (reference sequence). The CDR3 nucleotides read TGTGCCAGTAGTATTCAAACAGGGGCCTGGGGCGCCTATGGCTACACCTTC. Protein product: CASSIQTGAWGAYGYTF.

The chain carries TRBV19 and TRBJ2-1, with D maybe TRBD1 (6 bases). The V end was cut by 0 bases, the J end by 4 bases, with 10 bases between. This CDR3 region has 15 residues. CDR1 LNHDA and CDR2 SQIVND come from the germline V gene (reference sequence). CDR3 amino acids: CASSIDSQGYNEQFF. CDR3 nucleotides: TGTGCCAGTAGTATAGATTCGCAGGGGTACAATGAGCAGTTCTTC.

The genes are TRBV7-9 and TRBJ2-3, with 8 bases fitting TRBD2. After removal of 3 bases from V and 4 bases from J, the junction contained 6 bases not matched to a gene. Germline CDR1 SEHNR, CDR2 FQNEAQ (reference sequence). This CDR3 comprises 15 residues. The CDR3 DNA reads as TGTGCCAGCAGCTTGTCAACTAGCGGCTCAGATACGCAGTATTTT. Its protein is CASSLSTSGSDTQYF.

The chain links TRBV7-8 to TRBJ1-1; D may be TRBD1 (6 bases). The V gene lost 3 bases and the J gene lost 1 base, with 12 bases spanning the gap. CDR1 is SGHVS, CDR2 FQNEAQ, per germline. CDR3 length: 15 residues. The CDR3 nucleotides are TGTGCCAGCAGCTTTTGGCAGGGGAGGAACACTGAAGCTTTCTTT. Its translation: CASSFWQGRNTEAFF.

The J gene is TRBJ2-7, the V gene TRBV7-2, with a possible D match to TRBD1 (7 bases). The ends were cut back, 5 bases at V and 2 bases at J, with 13 bases in the middle. The length of the CDR3 is 14 residues. The germline CDR1 and CDR2 sequences are SGHTA and FQGNSA. CDR3 in amino acids: CASSRRGEAYEQYF. The DNA for the CDR3 is TGTGCCAGCAGCCGCAGGGGGGAGGCCTACGAGCAGTACTTC.

The chain joins TRBV29-1 to TRBJ2-3, with 8 positions matching TRBD2. Germline assignment: CDR1 SQVTM and CDR2 ANQGSEA. The V and J ends lost 3 bases and 3 bases, in that order; junction bases with no gene match: 2. CDR3 length: 13 amino acids. Here the CDR3 DNA reads TGCAGCGTTGAGGGCGGGGGGACAGATACGCAGTATTTT. Protein: CSVEGGGTDTQYF.

The chain joins TRBV4-1 to TRBJ2-7; tentative D call: TRBD1 (5 bases). The length of the CDR3 is 14 residues. Germline V CDR1 and CDR2: MGHRA, YSYEKL. V was clipped by 3 bases and J by 6 bases, with 15 bases between them. The CDR3 coding sequence is TGCGCCAGCAGCCAGCCGGTTCGTAGGGGCGAGCAGTACTTC. Translated, it gives CASSQPVRRGEQYF.

The chain joins TRBV10-3 to TRBJ2-1; D may be TRBD2 (5 bases). The CDR3 totals 11 residues. Germline CDR1 ENHRY, CDR2 SYGVKD. V lost 10 bases, J lost 6 bases, and 10 bases lay in between. In nucleotides, the CDR3 is TGTGCCACCCTAGAGGGCAATGAGCAGTTCTTC. Translating gives CATLEGNEQFF.

The chain joins TRBV24-1 to TRBJ2-3; D uncertain. CDR1 and CDR2 from the germline V gene are KGHDR and SFDVKD. V gave up 4 bases and J gave up 0 bases, with 7 bases separating them. The CDR3 spans 14 residues. CDR3 DNA sequence: TGTGCCACCAGTGACCTCAGTAGCACAGATACGCAGTATTTT. It yields the protein CATSDLSSTDTQYF.

This clone was detected only once. V gene TRBV19 combines with J gene TRBJ2-1; possible D gene TRBD1, 6 bases. Trimming stripped 3 bases from V and 0 bases from J, with 9 bases between. The CDR3 totals 15 residues. Per the germline V gene, CDR1 is LNHDA and CDR2 is SQIVND (reference sequence). The CDR3 loop is CASSMGASSYNEQFF. CDR3 DNA sequence: TGTGCCAGTAGTATGGGGGCTAGCTCCTACAATGAGCAGTTCTTC.

The chain has TRBV29-1 and TRBJ1-5; the match to TRBD1 covers 7 bases. Germline V gives CDR1 SQVTM, CDR2 ANQGSEA. Losses at the gene ends were 7 bases for V and 7 bases for J; bases not matched to a gene: 4. The CDR3 runs 11 residues. The CDR3 bases are TGCAGCGGTGGACAGGAGCAGCCCCAGCATTTT. It specifies CSGGQEQPQHF.

V and J are TRBV12-5 and TRBJ1-5, with D perhaps matching TRBD1 (5 bases). The CDR3 runs 17 residues. Germline assignment: CDR1 LGHNT and CDR2 FRNRAP. The V gene lost 1 base and the J gene lost 2 bases, with 15 bases spanning the gap. CDR3 coding DNA: TGTGCTAGTGGTTTGGAGCAGGGAGGGCTCGGCAATCAGCCCCAGCATTTT. This encodes CASGLEQGGLGNQPQHF.